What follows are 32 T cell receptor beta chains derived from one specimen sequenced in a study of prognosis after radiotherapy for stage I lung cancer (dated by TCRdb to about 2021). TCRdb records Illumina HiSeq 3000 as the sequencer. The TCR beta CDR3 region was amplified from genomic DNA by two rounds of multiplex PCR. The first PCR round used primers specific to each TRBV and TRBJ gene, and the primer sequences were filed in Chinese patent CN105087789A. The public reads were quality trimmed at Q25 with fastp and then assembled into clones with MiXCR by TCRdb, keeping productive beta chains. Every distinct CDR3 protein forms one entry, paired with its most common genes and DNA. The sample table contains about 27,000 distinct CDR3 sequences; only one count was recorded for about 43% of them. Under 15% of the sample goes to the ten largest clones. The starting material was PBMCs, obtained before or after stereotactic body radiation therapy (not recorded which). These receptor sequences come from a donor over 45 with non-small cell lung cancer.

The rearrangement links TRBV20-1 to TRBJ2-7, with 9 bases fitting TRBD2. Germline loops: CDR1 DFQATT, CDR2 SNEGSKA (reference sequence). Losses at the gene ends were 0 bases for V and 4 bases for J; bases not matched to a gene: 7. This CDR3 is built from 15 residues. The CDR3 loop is CSARDRKREAYEQYF. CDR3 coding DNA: TGCAGTGCTAGAGATCGCAAGCGGGAGGCTTACGAGCAGTACTTC.

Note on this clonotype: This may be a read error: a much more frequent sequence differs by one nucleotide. The CDR3, as DNA: TGTGCCAGCAGCCCGGCTAGCTCCACCGGGGAGCTGTTTTTT. Protein sequence: CASSPASSTGELFF. V is TRBV4-2 and J is TRBJ2-2, with D perhaps matching TRBD2 (5 bases). The V gene lost 4 bases and the J gene lost 4 bases, with 10 bases spanning the gap. CDR1 is LGHNA and CDR2 is YNFKEQ in the germline V gene. This CDR3 has 14 amino acids.

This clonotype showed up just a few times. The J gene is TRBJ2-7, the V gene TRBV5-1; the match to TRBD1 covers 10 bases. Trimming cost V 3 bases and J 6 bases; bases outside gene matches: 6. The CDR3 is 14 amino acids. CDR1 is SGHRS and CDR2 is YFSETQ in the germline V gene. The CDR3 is CASSSTGTGAEQYF. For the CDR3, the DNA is TGCGCCAGCAGCTCCACCGGGACAGGGGCCGAGCAGTACTTC. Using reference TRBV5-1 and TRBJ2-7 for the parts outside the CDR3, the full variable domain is KAGVTQTPRYLIKTRGQQVTLSCSPISGHRSVSWYQQTPGQGLQFLFEYFSETQRNKGNFPGRFSGRQFSNSRSEMNVSTLELGDSALYLCASSSTGTGAEQYFGPGTRLTVT.

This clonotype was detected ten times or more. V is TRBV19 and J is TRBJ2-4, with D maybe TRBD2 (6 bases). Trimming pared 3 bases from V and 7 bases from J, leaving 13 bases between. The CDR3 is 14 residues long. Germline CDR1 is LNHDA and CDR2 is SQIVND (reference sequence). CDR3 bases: TGTGCCAGTAGTATCTTCGAGCGGGCGAACATTCAGTACTTC. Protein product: CASSIFERANIQYF.

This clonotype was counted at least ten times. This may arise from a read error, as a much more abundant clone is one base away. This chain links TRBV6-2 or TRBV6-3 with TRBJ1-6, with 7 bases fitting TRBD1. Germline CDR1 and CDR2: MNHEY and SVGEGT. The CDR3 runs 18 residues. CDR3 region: CASGYSVLRQGWGSPLHF. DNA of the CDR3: TGTGCCAGCGGTTACTCGGTTTTAAGACAGGGATGGGGTTCACCCCTCCACTTT.

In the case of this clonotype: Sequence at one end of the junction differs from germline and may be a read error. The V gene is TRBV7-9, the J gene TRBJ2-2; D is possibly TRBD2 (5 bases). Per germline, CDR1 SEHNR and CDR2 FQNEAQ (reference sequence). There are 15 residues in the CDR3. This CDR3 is CASRGIETNTGELLF. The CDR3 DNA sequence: TGTGCCAGCAGAGGGATAGAGACGAACACCGGGGAGCTGCTTTTT. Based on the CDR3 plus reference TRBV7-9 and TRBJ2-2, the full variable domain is DTGVSQNPRHKITKRGQNVTFRCDPISEHNRLYWYRQTLGQGPEFLTYFQNEAQLEKSRLLSDRFSAERPKGSFSTLEIQRTEQGDSAMYLCASRGIETNTGELLFGEGSRLTVL.

In DNA, the CDR3 is TGTGCCAGCAGACCATTAGAGAGGGGGGAGCTGTTTTTT. Encoded protein: CASRPLERGELFF. The chain recombines TRBV2 with TRBJ2-2; D is uncertain. V lost 6 bases, J lost 8 bases, and 13 bases lay in between. Germline lookup yields CDR1 SNHLY and CDR2 FYNNEI. CDR3 length: 13 residues.

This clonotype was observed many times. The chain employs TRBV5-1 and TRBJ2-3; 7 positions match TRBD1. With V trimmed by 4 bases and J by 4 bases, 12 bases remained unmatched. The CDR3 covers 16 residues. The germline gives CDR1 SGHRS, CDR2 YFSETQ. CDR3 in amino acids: CASSAASTGNADTQYF. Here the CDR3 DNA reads TGCGCCAGCAGCGCCGCATCGACAGGGAACGCAGATACGCAGTATTTT.

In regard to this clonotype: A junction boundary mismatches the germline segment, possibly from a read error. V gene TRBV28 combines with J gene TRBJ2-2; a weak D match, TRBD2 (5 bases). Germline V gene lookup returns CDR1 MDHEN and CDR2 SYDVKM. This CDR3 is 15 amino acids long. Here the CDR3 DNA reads TGTGCCAGCAGTCGTCGGAGTCCTAACACCGGGGATCTGTTTTTT. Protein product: CASSRRSPNTGDLFF.

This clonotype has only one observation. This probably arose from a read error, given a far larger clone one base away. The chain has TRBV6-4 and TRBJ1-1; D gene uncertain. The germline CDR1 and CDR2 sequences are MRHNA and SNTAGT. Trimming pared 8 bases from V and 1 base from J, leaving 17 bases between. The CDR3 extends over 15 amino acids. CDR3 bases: TGTGCCAGCTCTCCGACGGTATGGTCGAACACTGAAGCTTTCTTT. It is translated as CASSPTVWSNTEAFF.

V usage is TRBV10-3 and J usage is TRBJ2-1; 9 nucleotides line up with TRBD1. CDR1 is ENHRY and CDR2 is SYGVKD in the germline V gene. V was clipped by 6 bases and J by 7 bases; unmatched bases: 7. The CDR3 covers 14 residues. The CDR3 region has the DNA TGTGCCATCAGCCGACAGGGGGGGGCTAATGAGCAGTTCTTC. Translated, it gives CAISRQGGANEQFF.

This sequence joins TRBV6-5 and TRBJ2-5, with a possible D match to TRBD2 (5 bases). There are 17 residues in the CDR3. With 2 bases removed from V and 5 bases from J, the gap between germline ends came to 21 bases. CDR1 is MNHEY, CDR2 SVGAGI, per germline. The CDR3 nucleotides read TGTGCCAGCAGTTACCCGGCGTCTGTGGCGCGGGTGGAGACCCAGTACTTC. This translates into CASSYPASVARVETQYF.

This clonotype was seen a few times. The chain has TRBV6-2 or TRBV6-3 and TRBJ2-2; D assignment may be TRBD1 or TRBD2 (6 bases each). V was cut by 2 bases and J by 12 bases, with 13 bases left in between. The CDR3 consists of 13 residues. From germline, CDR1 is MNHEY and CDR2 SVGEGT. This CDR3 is CASSYESGGQLFF. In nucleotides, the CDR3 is TGTGCCAGCAGTTACGAGTCCGGGGGCCAGCTGTTTTTT.

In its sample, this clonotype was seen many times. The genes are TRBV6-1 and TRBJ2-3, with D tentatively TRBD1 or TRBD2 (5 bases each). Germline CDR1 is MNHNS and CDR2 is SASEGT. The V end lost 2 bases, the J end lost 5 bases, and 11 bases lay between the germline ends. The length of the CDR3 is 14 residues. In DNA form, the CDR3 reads TGTGCCAGCAGTGAACCGGGACGTGTAGATACGCAGTATTTT. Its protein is CASSEPGRVDTQYF.

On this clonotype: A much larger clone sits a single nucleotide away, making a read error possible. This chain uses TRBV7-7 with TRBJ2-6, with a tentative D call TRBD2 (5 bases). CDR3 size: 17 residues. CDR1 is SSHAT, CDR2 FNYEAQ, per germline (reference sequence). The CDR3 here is CASSLERGFSWANVLTF. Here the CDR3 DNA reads TGTGCCAGCAGCTTAGAACGGGGTTTCTCTTGGGCCAACGTCCTGACTTTC.

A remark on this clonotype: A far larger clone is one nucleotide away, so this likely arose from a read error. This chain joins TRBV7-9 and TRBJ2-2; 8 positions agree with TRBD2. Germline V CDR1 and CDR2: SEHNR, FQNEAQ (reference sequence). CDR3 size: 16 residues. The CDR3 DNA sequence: TGTGCCAGCAGCTCCCTCAGGGGCGGCCCCGGGGGGGATCTGTTTTTT. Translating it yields CASSSLRGGPGGDLFF. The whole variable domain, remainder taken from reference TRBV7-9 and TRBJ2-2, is DTGVSQNPRHKITKRGQNVTFRCDPISEHNRLYWYRQTLGQGPEFLTYFQNEAQLEKSRLLSDRFSAERPKGSFSTLEIQRTEQGDSAMYLCASSSLRGGPGGDLFFGEGSRLTVL.

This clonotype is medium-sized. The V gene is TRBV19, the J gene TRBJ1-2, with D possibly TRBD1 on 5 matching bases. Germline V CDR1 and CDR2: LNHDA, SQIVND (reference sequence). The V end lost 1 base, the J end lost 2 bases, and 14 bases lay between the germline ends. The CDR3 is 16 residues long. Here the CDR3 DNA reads TGTGCCAGTAGTATAGTTTATGGGACGCCCAACTATGGCTACACCTTC. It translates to CASSIVYGTPNYGYTF.

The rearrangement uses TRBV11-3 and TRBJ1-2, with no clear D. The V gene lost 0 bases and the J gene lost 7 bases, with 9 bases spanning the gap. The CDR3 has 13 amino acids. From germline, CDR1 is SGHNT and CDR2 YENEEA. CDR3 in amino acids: CASSLDGLSGYTF. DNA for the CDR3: TGTGCCAGCAGCTTAGACGGCCTCTCTGGCTACACCTTC.

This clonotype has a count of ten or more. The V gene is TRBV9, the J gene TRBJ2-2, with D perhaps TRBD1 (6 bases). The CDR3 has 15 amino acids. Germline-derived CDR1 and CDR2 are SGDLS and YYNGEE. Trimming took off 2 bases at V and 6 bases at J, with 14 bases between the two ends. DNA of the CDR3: TGTGCCAGCAGCGTTACAGGGACGGAAGCCGGGGAGCTGTTTTTT. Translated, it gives CASSVTGTEAGELFF.

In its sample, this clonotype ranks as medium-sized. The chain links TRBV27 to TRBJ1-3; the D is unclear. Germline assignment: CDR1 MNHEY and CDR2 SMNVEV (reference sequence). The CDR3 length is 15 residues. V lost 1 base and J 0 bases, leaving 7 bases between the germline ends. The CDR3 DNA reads TGTGCCAGCAGTTTATTGGCAGGCTCTGGAAACACCATATATTTT. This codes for CASSLLAGSGNTIYF.

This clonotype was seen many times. CDR3 nucleotide sequence: TGTGCCAGCAGTCTCCCCGGGACAATGTCTGAAAAACTGTTTTTT. It translates to CASSLPGTMSEKLFF. This chain connects TRBV28 to TRBJ1-4, with TRBD1 as a possible D gene (6 bases). Germline assignment: CDR1 MDHEN and CDR2 SYDVKM. The CDR3 is 15 residues long. Trimming stripped 5 bases from V and 7 bases from J, with 17 bases between.

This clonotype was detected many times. DNA for the CDR3: TGTGCCAGCAGCGTACAGGGGAATGAGCAGTTCTTC. Amino acid sequence: CASSVQGNEQFF. The chain uses TRBV9 and TRBJ2-1, with D possibly matching TRBD1 (6 bases). This CDR3 is built from 12 residues. Trimming cost V 1 base and J 7 bases, with 6 bases left between them. Germline CDR1 and CDR2: SGDLS and YYNGEE.

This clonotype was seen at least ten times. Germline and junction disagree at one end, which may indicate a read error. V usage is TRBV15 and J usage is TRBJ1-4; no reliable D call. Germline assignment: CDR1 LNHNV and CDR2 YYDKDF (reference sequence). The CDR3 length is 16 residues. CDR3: CATSREGRATNEKLFF. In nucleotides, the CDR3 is TGTGCCACCAGCAGAGAGGGGAGGGCAACTAATGAAAAACTGTTTTTC. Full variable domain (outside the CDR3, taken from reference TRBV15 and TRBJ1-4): DAMVIQNPRYQVTQFGKPVTLSCSQTLNHNVMYWYQQKSSQAPKLLFHYYDKDFNNEADTPDNFQSRRPNTSFCFLDIRSPGLGDTAMYLCATSREGRATNEKLFFGSGTQLSVL.

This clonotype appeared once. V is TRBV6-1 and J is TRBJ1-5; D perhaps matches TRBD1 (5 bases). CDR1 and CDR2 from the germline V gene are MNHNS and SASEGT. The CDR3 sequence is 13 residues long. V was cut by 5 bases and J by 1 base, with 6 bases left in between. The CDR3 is CASSRDSNQPQHF. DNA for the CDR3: TGTGCCAGCAGTCGGGACAGCAATCAGCCCCAGCATTTT.

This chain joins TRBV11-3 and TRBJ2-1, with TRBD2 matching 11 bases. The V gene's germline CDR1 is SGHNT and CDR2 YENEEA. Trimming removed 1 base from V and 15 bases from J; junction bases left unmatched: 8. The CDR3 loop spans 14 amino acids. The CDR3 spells CASSLGHTSGGWFF. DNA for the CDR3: TGTGCCAGCAGCTTAGGGCACACTAGCGGGGGATGGTTCTTC.

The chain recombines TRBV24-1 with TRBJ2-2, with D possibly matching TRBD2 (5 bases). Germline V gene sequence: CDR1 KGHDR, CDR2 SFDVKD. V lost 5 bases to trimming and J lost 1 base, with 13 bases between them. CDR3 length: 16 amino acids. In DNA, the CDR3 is TGTGCCACCAGTGGCCAAACCGGGGTGAACACCGGGGAGCTGTTTTTT. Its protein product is CATSGQTGVNTGELFF.

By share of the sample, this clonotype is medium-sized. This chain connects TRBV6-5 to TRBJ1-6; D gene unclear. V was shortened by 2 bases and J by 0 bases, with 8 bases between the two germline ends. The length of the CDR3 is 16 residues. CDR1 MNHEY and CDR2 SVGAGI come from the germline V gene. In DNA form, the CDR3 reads TGTGCCAGCAGTTACCCATCGAGCTCCTATAATTCACCCCTCCACTTT. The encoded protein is CASSYPSSSYNSPLHF.

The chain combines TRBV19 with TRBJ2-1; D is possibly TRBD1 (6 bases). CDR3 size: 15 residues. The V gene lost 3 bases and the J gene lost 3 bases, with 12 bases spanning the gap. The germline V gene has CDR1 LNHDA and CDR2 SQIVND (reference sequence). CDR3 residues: CASSIVGGNYNEQFF. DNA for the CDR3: TGTGCCAGTAGTATCGTAGGGGGTAACTACAATGAGCAGTTCTTC.

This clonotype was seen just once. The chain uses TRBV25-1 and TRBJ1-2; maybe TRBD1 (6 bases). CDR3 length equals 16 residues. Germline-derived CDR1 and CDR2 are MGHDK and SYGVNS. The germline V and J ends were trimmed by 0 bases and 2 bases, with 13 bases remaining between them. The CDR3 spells CASSEYGGGANYGYTF. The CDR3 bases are TGTGCCAGCAGTGAATACGGAGGGGGGGCGAACTATGGCTACACCTTC.

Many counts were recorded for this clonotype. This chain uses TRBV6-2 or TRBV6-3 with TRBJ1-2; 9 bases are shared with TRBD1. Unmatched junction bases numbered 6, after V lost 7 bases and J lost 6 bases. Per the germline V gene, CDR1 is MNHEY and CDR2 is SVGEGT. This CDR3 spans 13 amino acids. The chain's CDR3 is CASTKQGADGYTF. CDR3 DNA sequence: TGTGCCAGCACAAAACAGGGGGCGGATGGCTACACCTTC.

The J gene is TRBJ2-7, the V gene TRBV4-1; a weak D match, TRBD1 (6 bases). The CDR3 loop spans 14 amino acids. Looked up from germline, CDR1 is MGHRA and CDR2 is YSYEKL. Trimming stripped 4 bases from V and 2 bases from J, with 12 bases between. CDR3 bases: TGCGCCAGCAGCCCCCTGGACAGACCCTACGAGCAGTACTTC. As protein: CASSPLDRPYEQYF.

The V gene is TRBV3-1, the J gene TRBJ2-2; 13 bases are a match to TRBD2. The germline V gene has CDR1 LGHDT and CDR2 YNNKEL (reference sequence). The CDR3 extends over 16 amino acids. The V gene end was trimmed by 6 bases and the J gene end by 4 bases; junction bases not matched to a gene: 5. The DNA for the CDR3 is TGTGCCAGCAGTCGGACTAGCGGGAGTGTCACCGGGGAGCTGTTTTTT. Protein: CASSRTSGSVTGELFF.